The sequence of this TCR beta chain was determined in a study of T-cell reconstitution after alpha-beta-depleted transplantation in children. Notes on the study in general: As was reported, about two months after transplant, alpha-beta T cells came from several hundred expanded graft clones.

This clonotype appeared a few times. Its target is not known. Between the trimmed V and J ends, which lost 5 bases and 8 bases, there was a span of 24 bases. The germline V gene has CDR1 SQVTM and CDR2 ANQGSEA. The length of the CDR3 is 16 residues. The TCRbeta library incorporated unique molecular identifiers. Via MiXCR, TCRdb re-called the PCR reads, giving one row per CDR3 protein. The sample contains 700,000 to 950,000 distinct CDR3 sequences, 16% of which appear only once. The sequences come from PBMCs, mostly from graft donor cells, collected 360 days after TCRalphabeta/CD19-depleted stem cell transplant. The chain employs TRBV29-1 and TRBJ1-4, with TRBD1 as a possible D gene (6 bases). This clonotype originated in a male patient younger than 18 who had a stem cell transplant for acute lymphoblastic leukemia, so the T cells may come from the graft donor. This CDR3 reads CSVRSDTGWLGEKLFF. CDR3 nucleotide sequence: TGCAGCGTTCGTTCTGACACAGGGTGGCTAGGCGAAAAACTGTTTTTT.